The sequence of this TCR beta chain was determined in a study of human T cells and chemical hapten exposure. This clonotype was seen ten or more times. Antigen specificity is unknown. The library attached unique molecular identifiers to individual cDNA molecules. TCRdb ran MiXCR on the RACE reads and lists one entry per CDR3 protein. Here the sample spans approximately 80,000 distinct CDR3 sequences, about 6.8% being singletons. The time point: patch test 1, 2 weeks after DPC sensitization. Described treatment: therapeutic diphenylcyclopropenone sensitization with weekly scalp DPC. Findings of the study overall: Positive correlation was observed between PT1 expanded TCR counts and patch test score.

CDR3 size: 14 residues. Per germline, CDR1 SGHAT and CDR2 FQNNGV. V lost 5 bases and J 4 bases, leaving 13 bases between the germline ends. The sequences come from whole blood, collected in connection with sensitization to the hapten diphenylcyclopropenone (DPC). The chain couples TRBV11-2 to TRBJ2-3; weak D call: TRBD2 (5 bases). This sequence was found in a woman aged 30 to 39 with alopecia areata. Some clones in this sample may be carry-over from other donors' samples. The CDR3 is CASSPPKRADTQYF. CDR3 bases: TGTGCCAGCAGCCCGCCGAAGAGGGCAGATACGCAGTATTTT.